A selection of T cell receptor beta chains follows, all from one sample in a study of blood T cell repertoires in COVID-19. Sequencing was performed with immunoSEQ multiplex PCR; in TCRdb, only in-frame clones are kept and a portion is missing. The repertoire holds hundreds of thousands of clones, with under 90% as singletons. The sample comprised PBMCs or T cells enriched from blood (not recorded which). Receptors originate from a man in his sixties who had recovered from COVID-19. Both conserved end residues are part of each CDR3. Each record gives: V gene, J gene, D gene, clone size, CDR3 protein, CDR3 DNA. D genes are given only for firm matches. Clone size is stated in some rows and not others, as once, few, many or a class when expanded.

v_call: TRBV28
j_call: TRBJ1-1
d_call: NA
clone_size: NA
cdr3_aa: CASRGWDTLEAFF
cdr3_nt: TGTGCCAGCAGGGGGTGGGACACCCTTGAAGCTTTCTTT

v_call: TRBV5-1
j_call: TRBJ2-2
d_call: NA
clone_size: few
cdr3_aa: CASSLAVDTGELFF
cdr3_nt: TGCGCCAGCAGCTTGGCGGTGGACACCGGGGAGCTGTTTTTT

v_call: TRBV5-1
j_call: TRBJ2-5
d_call: NA
clone_size: NA
cdr3_aa: CASSLEVSAETQYF
cdr3_nt: TGCGCCAGCAGCTTGGAGGTTAGCGCGGAGACCCAGTACTTC

v_call: TRBV19
j_call: TRBJ2-7
d_call: NA
clone_size: NA
cdr3_aa: CASSPSGIPSEQYF
cdr3_nt: TGTGCCAGTAGTCCCTCAGGTATCCCCTCCGAGCAGTACTTC

v_call: TRBV6-5
j_call: TRBJ2-2
d_call: NA
clone_size: NA
cdr3_aa: CASIRSFTGELFF
cdr3_nt: TGTGCCAGCATCAGATCCTTCACCGGGGAGCTGTTTTTT

v_call: TRBV25-1
j_call: TRBJ1-2
d_call: NA
clone_size: NA
cdr3_aa: CASRLQGGDGYTF
cdr3_nt: TGTGCCAGCAGGCTACAGGGTGGTGATGGCTACACCTTC

v_call: TRBV9
j_call: TRBJ1-1
d_call: NA
clone_size: NA
cdr3_aa: CASSGLGGTNTEAFF
cdr3_nt: TGTGCCAGCAGCGGCCTCGGGGGAACGAACACTGAAGCTTTCTTT

v_call: TRBV6-4
j_call: TRBJ2-1
d_call: TRBD2
clone_size: NA
cdr3_aa: CASTPTSGRVYEQFF
cdr3_nt: TGTGCCAGCACCCCGACTAGCGGGAGGGTCTATGAGCAGTTCTTC

v_call: TRBV5-8
j_call: TRBJ2-7
d_call: NA
clone_size: NA
cdr3_aa: CASSLQLSSYEQYF
cdr3_nt: TGTGCCAGCAGCTTGCAACTTTCCTCCTACGAGCAGTACTTC

v_call: TRBV5-1
j_call: TRBJ2-7
d_call: NA
clone_size: NA
cdr3_aa: CASSPGALDLREQYF
cdr3_nt: TGCGCCAGCAGCCCTGGGGCGCTCGACCTAAGGGAGCAGTACTTC

v_call: TRBV2
j_call: TRBJ1-1
d_call: NA
clone_size: NA
cdr3_aa: CASREQGSEAFF
cdr3_nt: TGTGCCAGCAGGGAACAGGGATCTGAAGCTTTCTTT

v_call: TRBV5-5
j_call: TRBJ2-7
d_call: TRBD2
clone_size: NA
cdr3_aa: CASSLGAVGRHDEQYF
cdr3_nt: TGTGCCAGCAGCTTGGGGGCGGTCGGGAGGCACGACGAGCAGTACTTC

v_call: TRBV4-1
j_call: TRBJ2-6
d_call: NA
clone_size: NA
cdr3_aa: CASSQEDSSASGANVLTF
cdr3_nt: TGCGCCAGCAGCCAAGAAGACAGCTCCGCCTCTGGGGCCAACGTCCTGACTTTC

v_call: TRBV9
j_call: TRBJ2-6
d_call: NA
clone_size: once
cdr3_aa: CASSVGSSGANVLTF
cdr3_nt: TGTGCCAGCAGCGTGGGGAGCTCTGGGGCCAACGTCCTGACTTTC

v_call: TRBV28
j_call: TRBJ2-6
d_call: NA
clone_size: NA
cdr3_aa: CASSSMTRGANVLTF
cdr3_nt: TGTGCCAGCAGTTCGATGACACGTGGGGCCAACGTCCTGACTTTC

v_call: TRBV10-3
j_call: TRBJ2-5
d_call: NA
clone_size: NA
cdr3_aa: CAISEKSGEETQYF
cdr3_nt: TGTGCCATCAGTGAAAAGTCAGGGGAAGAGACCCAGTACTTC

v_call: TRBV28
j_call: TRBJ1-5
d_call: TRBD1
clone_size: NA
cdr3_aa: CASSLSPRQGSNNQPQHF
cdr3_nt: TGTGCCAGCAGTTTGTCACCTCGACAGGGGTCAAACAATCAGCCCCAGCATTTT

v_call: TRBV11-2
j_call: TRBJ2-7
d_call: NA
clone_size: NA
cdr3_aa: CASNGRGSSYEQYF
cdr3_nt: TGTGCCAGCAATGGCAGGGGTAGCTCCTACGAGCAGTACTTC

v_call: TRBV29-1
j_call: TRBJ1-1
d_call: NA
clone_size: NA
cdr3_aa: CSGGFGPNTEAFF
cdr3_nt: TGCAGCGGGGGATTTGGGCCAAACACTGAAGCTTTCTTT

v_call: TRBV5-1
j_call: TRBJ2-1
d_call: NA
clone_size: NA
cdr3_aa: CASSRGQSSYNEQFF
cdr3_nt: TGCGCCAGCAGCCGAGGACAGAGCTCCTACAATGAGCAGTTCTTC

v_call: TRBV4-3
j_call: TRBJ1-2
d_call: TRBD1
clone_size: once
cdr3_aa: CASSQSATGDYGYTF
cdr3_nt: TGCGCCAGCAGCCAGAGCGCGACAGGGGACTATGGCTACACCTTC

v_call: TRBV3-1/TRBV3-2
j_call: TRBJ2-6
d_call: TRBD2
clone_size: few
cdr3_aa: CASSQWGGANSGANVLTF
cdr3_nt: TGTGCCAGCAGCCAATGGGGGGGAGCTAACTCTGGGGCCAACGTCCTGACTTTC

v_call: TRBV2
j_call: TRBJ2-1
d_call: TRBD2
clone_size: NA
cdr3_aa: CASRDIAGRSYNEQFF
cdr3_nt: TGTGCCAGCAGAGACATAGCGGGAAGGTCCTACAATGAGCAGTTCTTC

v_call: TRBV18
j_call: TRBJ1-1
d_call: NA
clone_size: NA
cdr3_aa: CASSSGGGGNTEAFF
cdr3_nt: TGTGCCAGCTCATCAGGAGGGGGGGGGAACACTGAAGCTTTCTTT

v_call: TRBV7-9
j_call: TRBJ2-1
d_call: TRBD2
clone_size: once
cdr3_aa: CASSLGGGIAGEFF
cdr3_nt: TGTGCCAGCAGCTTAGGAGGAGGGATAGCGGGAGAGTTCTTC

v_call: TRBV7-2
j_call: TRBJ1-2
d_call: TRBD1
clone_size: NA
cdr3_aa: CASSPQGQGWYTF
cdr3_nt: TGTGCCAGCAGCCCCCAGGGACAGGGCTGGTACACCTTC

v_call: TRBV5-1
j_call: TRBJ2-1
d_call: NA
clone_size: NA
cdr3_aa: CASSLWASLSYNEQFF
cdr3_nt: TGCGCCAGCAGCTTGTGGGCAAGCCTGTCCTACAATGAGCAGTTCTTC

v_call: TRBV6-5
j_call: TRBJ2-7
d_call: NA
clone_size: NA
cdr3_aa: CASRPEGGGREQYF
cdr3_nt: TGTGCCAGTAGACCCGAGGGAGGGGGTCGCGAGCAGTACTTC

v_call: TRBV11-1
j_call: TRBJ2-1
d_call: NA
clone_size: NA
cdr3_aa: CASSLGRGNEQFF
cdr3_nt: TGTGCCAGCAGCTTAGGACGGGGCAATGAGCAGTTCTTC

v_call: TRBV19
j_call: TRBJ2-7
d_call: TRBD1
clone_size: NA
cdr3_aa: CASSKGGTFPYEQYF
cdr3_nt: TGTGCCAGTAGCAAAGGGGGCACTTTCCCCTACGAGCAGTACTTC

v_call: TRBV5-6
j_call: TRBJ1-4
d_call: NA
clone_size: NA
cdr3_aa: CASSLDRVNEKLFF
cdr3_nt: TGTGCCAGCAGCTTGGACAGAGTTAATGAAAAACTGTTTTTT

v_call: TRBV11-2
j_call: TRBJ1-2
d_call: NA
clone_size: NA
cdr3_aa: CASSLNRHYGYTF
cdr3_nt: TGTGCCAGCAGCTTAAACAGGCACTATGGCTACACCTTC

v_call: TRBV9
j_call: TRBJ2-5
d_call: NA
clone_size: NA
cdr3_aa: CASSVAGQETQYF
cdr3_nt: TGTGCCAGCAGCGTGGCGGGTCAAGAGACCCAGTACTTC

v_call: TRBV14
j_call: TRBJ1-6
d_call: TRBD1
clone_size: NA
cdr3_aa: CASSQDPGTGVNSPLHF
cdr3_nt: TGTGCCAGCAGCCAAGATCCCGGGACAGGGGTTAATTCACCCCTCCACTTT

v_call: TRBV6-5
j_call: TRBJ1-1
d_call: TRBD1
clone_size: NA
cdr3_aa: CASSYLGTGSTEAFF
cdr3_nt: TGTGCCAGCAGTTACTTAGGGACAGGGAGCACTGAAGCTTTCTTT

v_call: TRBV5-1
j_call: TRBJ1-5
d_call: NA
clone_size: few
cdr3_aa: CASSSLGGPDQPQHF
cdr3_nt: TGCGCCAGCAGCTCTTTGGGGGGTCCGGATCAGCCCCAGCATTTT

v_call: TRBV28
j_call: TRBJ2-2
d_call: TRBD2
clone_size: NA
cdr3_aa: CASSPGASGYTGELFF
cdr3_nt: TGTGCCAGCAGTCCTGGGGCTAGCGGGTACACCGGGGAGCTGTTTTTT

v_call: TRBV30
j_call: TRBJ1-1
d_call: NA
clone_size: NA
cdr3_aa: CAWSQNRGAEVTEAFF
cdr3_nt: TGTGCCTGGAGTCAAAATCGGGGGGCGGAGGTCACTGAAGCTTTCTTT

v_call: TRBV4-1
j_call: TRBJ1-6
d_call: NA
clone_size: NA
cdr3_aa: CASSQEGSGVYNSPLHF
cdr3_nt: TGCGCCAGCAGCCAAGAAGGGTCAGGGGTCTATAATTCACCCCTCCACTTT

v_call: TRBV27
j_call: TRBJ2-1
d_call: TRBD2
clone_size: NA
cdr3_aa: CASSQLAGVRFF
cdr3_nt: TGTGCCAGCAGTCAACTAGCGGGAGTACGGTTCTTC

v_call: TRBV7-9
j_call: TRBJ2-3
d_call: TRBD2
clone_size: once
cdr3_aa: CASSLDGRGRASTDTQYF
cdr3_nt: TGTGCCAGCAGCTTAGACGGGAGGGGTAGAGCTAGCACAGATACGCAGTATTTT

v_call: TRBV28
j_call: TRBJ1-3
d_call: TRBD1
clone_size: NA
cdr3_aa: CASSLQGVLGNTIYF
cdr3_nt: TGTGCCAGCAGCTTACAGGGGGTACTTGGAAACACCATATATTTT

v_call: TRBV7-2
j_call: TRBJ1-1
d_call: NA
clone_size: few
cdr3_aa: CASSLVAGLNTEAFF
cdr3_nt: TGTGCCAGCAGCTTAGTTGCAGGGCTGAACACTGAAGCTTTCTTT

v_call: TRBV19
j_call: TRBJ2-7
d_call: NA
clone_size: few
cdr3_aa: CASSEIESGVDEQYF
cdr3_nt: TGTGCCAGTAGTGAAATAGAGTCCGGGGTGGACGAGCAGTACTTC

v_call: TRBV9
j_call: TRBJ2-7
d_call: NA
clone_size: NA
cdr3_aa: CASSVVGSSYEQYF
cdr3_nt: TGTGCCAGCAGCGTAGTCGGTAGCTCCTACGAGCAGTACTTC

v_call: TRBV29-1
j_call: TRBJ2-3
d_call: NA
clone_size: NA
cdr3_aa: CSVEDVPPRGYTQYF
cdr3_nt: TGCAGCGTTGAAGATGTCCCCCCTCGAGGATATACGCAGTATTTT

v_call: TRBV9
j_call: TRBJ2-3
d_call: TRBD2
clone_size: NA
cdr3_aa: CASSPQAGSSTDTQYF
cdr3_nt: TGTGCCAGCAGCCCGCAAGCGGGGTCAAGCACAGATACGCAGTATTTT

v_call: TRBV18
j_call: TRBJ2-7
d_call: TRBD1
clone_size: few
cdr3_aa: CASSINRGLVEQYF
cdr3_nt: TGTGCCAGCTCAATCAACAGGGGGCTGGTCGAGCAGTACTTC

v_call: TRBV7-2
j_call: TRBJ2-1
d_call: NA
clone_size: NA
cdr3_aa: CASSLTAYNEQFF
cdr3_nt: TGTGCCAGCAGCTTAACGGCCTACAATGAGCAGTTCTTC

v_call: TRBV25-1
j_call: TRBJ2-7
d_call: TRBD1
clone_size: NA
cdr3_aa: CASSQGQGYEQYF
cdr3_nt: TGTGCCAGCAGTCAGGGACAGGGCTACGAGCAGTACTTC